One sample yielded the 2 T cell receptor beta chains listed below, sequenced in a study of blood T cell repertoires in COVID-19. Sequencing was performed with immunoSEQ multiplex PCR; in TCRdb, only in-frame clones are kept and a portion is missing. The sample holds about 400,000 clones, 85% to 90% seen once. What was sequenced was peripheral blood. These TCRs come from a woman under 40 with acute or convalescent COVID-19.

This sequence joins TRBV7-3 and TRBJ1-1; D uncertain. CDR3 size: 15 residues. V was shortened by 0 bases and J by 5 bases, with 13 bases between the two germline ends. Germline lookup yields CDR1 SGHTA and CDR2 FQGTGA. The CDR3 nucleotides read TGTGCCAGCAGCTTAACGTCATCGCGCAATACTGAAGCTTTCTTT. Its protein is CASSLTSSRNTEAFF.

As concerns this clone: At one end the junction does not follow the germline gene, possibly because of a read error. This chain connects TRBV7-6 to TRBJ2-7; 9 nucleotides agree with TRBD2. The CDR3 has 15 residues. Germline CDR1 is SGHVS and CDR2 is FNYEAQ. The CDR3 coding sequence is TGTGCCAGCAGCGTAGCCGGGACTAGCAACTACGAGCAGTACTTC. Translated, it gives CASSVAGTSNYEQYF.